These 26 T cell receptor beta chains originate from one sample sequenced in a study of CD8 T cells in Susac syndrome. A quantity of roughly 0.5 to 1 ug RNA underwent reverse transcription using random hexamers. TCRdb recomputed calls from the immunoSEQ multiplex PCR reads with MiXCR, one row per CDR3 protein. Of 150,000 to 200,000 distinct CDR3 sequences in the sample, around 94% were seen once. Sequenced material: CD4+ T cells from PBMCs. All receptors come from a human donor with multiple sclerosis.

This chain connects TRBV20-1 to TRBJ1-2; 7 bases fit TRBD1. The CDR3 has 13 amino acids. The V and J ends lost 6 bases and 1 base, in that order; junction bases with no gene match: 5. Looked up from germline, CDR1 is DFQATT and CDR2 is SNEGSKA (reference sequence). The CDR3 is CSAPRGLNYGYTF. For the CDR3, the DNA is TGCAGTGCCCCAAGGGGGCTTAACTATGGCTACACCTTC.

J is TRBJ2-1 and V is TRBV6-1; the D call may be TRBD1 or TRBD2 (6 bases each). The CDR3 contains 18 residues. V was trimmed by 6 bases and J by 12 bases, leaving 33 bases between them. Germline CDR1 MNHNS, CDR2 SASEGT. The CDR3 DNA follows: TGTGCCAGCAGCGCAGACAGGTTCAGCCGGGACTCCCGAGATAGGCAGTTCTTC. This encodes CASSADRFSRDSRDRQFF.

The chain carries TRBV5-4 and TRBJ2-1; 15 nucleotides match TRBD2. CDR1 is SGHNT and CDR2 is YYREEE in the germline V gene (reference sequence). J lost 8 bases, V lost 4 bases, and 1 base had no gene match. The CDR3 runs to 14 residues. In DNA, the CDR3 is TGTGCCAGCAGCCGGACTAGCGGGAGGGATGAGCAGTTCTTC. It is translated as CASSRTSGRDEQFF. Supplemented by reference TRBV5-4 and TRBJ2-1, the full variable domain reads ETGVTQSPTHLIKTRGQQVTLRCSSQSGHNTVSWYQQALGQGPQFIFQYYREEENGRGNFPPRFSGLQFPNYSSELNVNALELDDSALYLCASSRTSGRDEQFFGPGTRLTVL.

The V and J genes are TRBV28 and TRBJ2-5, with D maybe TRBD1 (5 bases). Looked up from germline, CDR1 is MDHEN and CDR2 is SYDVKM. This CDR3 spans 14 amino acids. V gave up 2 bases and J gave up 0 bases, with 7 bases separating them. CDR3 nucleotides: TGTGCCAGCAGTTTAAAGGGGAACCAAGAGACCCAGTACTTC. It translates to CASSLKGNQETQYF.

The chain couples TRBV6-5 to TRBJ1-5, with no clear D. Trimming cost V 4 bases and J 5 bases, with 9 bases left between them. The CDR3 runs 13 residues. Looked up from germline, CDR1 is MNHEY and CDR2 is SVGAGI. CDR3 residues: CASSWAWDQPQHF. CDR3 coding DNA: TGTGCCAGCAGTTGGGCCTGGGATCAGCCCCAGCATTTT.

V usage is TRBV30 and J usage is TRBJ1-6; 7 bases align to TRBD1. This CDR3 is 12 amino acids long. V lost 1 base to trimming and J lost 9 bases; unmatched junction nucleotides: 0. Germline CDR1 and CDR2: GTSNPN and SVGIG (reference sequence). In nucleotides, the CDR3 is TGTGCCTGGAGTGGACAGGGTTCACCCCTCCACTTT. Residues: CAWSGQGSPLHF.

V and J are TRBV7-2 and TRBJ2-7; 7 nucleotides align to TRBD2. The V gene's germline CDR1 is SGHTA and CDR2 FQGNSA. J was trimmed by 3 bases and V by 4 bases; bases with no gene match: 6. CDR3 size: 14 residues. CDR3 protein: CASSYLGGIYEQYF. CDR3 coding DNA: TGTGCCAGCAGCTACCTCGGGGGGATCTACGAGCAGTACTTC.

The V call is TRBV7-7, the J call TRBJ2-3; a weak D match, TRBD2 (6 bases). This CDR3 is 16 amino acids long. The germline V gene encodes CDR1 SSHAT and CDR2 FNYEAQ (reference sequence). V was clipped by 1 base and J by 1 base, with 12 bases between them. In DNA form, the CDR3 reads TGTGCCAGCAGCTTAGGATTGGGACTTCGCACAGATACGCAGTATTTT. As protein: CASSLGLGLRTDTQYF.

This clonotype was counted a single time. The CDR3 protein is CSAPRRTSGSDTQYF. The CDR3 DNA reads as TGCAGTGCTCCCAGGCGGACTAGCGGGAGTGATACGCAGTATTTT. The V gene is TRBV20-1, the J gene TRBJ2-3, with 13 bases matching TRBD2. The V segment lost 5 bases and the J segment 6 bases; nucleotides outside the gene matches: 8. This CDR3 spans 15 amino acids. CDR1 and CDR2 from the germline V gene are DFQATT and SNEGSKA (reference sequence).

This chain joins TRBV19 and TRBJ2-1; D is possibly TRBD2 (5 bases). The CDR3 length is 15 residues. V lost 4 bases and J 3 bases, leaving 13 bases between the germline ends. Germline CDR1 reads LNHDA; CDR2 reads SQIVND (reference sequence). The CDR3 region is CASSTSGAYYNEQFF. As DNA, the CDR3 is TGTGCCAGTAGTACCAGCGGAGCTTACTACAATGAGCAGTTCTTC.

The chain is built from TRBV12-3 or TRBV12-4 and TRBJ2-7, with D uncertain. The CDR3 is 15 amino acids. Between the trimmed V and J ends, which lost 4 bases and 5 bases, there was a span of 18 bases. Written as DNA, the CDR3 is TGTGCCAGCAGTTCCCAGGACCCGAAAAGGGACGAGCAGTACTTC. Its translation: CASSSQDPKRDEQYF.

This CDR3 reads CASSQDQWYRGADEQYF. The DNA for the CDR3 is TGCGCCAGCAGCCAAGATCAGTGGTACAGGGGGGCCGACGAGCAGTACTTC. The genes are TRBV4-1 and TRBJ2-7, with 8 bases aligning to TRBD1. The germline gives CDR1 MGHRA, CDR2 YSYEKL. V shed 0 bases, J shed 5 bases, and the junction held 12 bases outside the gene matches. CDR3 length: 17 residues.

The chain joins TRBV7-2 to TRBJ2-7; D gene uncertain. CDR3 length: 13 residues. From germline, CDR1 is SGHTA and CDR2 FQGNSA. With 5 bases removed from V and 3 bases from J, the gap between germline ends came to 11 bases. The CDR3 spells CASSERLYYEQYF. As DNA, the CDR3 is TGTGCCAGCAGCGAACGCCTCTACTACGAGCAGTACTTC.

The CDR3 nucleotides are TGTGCCAGCAGTTTAGAACCAGGGTCAGGGGGGGAGACCCAGTACTTC. It codes for CASSLEPGSGGETQYF. The V gene is TRBV28, the J gene TRBJ2-5; maybe TRBD1 (7 bases). The CDR3 is made up of 16 amino acids. V was shortened by 2 bases and J by 5 bases, with 18 bases between the two germline ends. CDR1 is MDHEN, CDR2 SYDVKM, per germline.

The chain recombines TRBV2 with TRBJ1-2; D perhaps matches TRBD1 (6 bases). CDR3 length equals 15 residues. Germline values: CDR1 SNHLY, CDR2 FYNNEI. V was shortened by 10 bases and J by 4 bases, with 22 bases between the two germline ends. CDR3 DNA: TGTGCCATCAGGGGTCCGGGACGGGGGGTCTATGGCTACACCTTC. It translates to CAIRGPGRGVYGYTF.

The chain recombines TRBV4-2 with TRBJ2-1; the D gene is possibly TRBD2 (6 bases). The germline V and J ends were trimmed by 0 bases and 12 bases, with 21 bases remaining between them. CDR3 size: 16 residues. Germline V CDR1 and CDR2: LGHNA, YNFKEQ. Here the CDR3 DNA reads TGTGCCAGCAGCCAAGACAGTACTCACCGACTAGTTCGGCAGTTCTTC. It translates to CASSQDSTHRLVRQFF.

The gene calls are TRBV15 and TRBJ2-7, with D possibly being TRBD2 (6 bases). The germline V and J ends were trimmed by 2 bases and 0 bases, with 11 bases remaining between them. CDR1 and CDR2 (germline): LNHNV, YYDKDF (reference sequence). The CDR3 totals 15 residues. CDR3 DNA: TGTGCCACCAGCAGAATTAGCGGAGACTCCTACGAGCAGTACTTC. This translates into CATSRISGDSYEQYF.

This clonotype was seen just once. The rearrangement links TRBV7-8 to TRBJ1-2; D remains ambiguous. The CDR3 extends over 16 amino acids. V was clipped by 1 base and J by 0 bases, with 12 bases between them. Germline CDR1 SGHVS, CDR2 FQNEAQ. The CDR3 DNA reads TGTGCCAGCAGCTTAGGTCGGAGAAAAACTAACTATGGCTACACCTTC. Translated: CASSLGRRKTNYGYTF.

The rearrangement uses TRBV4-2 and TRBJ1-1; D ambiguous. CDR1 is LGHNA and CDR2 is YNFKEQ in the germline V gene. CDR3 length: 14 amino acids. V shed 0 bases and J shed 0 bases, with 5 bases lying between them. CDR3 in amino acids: CASSQERVNTEAFF. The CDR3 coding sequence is TGTGCCAGCAGCCAAGAGAGGGTGAACACTGAAGCTTTCTTT.

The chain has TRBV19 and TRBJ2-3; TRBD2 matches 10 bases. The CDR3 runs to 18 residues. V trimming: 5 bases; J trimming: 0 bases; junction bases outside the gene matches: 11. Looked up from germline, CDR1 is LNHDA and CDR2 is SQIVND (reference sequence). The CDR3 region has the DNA TGTGCCAGTAGTCCTCGGACTAGCGGAGTGGGGAGCACAGATACGCAGTATTTT. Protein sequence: CASSPRTSGVGSTDTQYF.

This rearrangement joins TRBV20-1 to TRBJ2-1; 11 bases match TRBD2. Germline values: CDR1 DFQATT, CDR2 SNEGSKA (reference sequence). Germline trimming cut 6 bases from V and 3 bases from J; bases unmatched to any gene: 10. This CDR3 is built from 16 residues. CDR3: CSAELRSGRVYNEQFF. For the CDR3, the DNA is TGCAGTGCCGAACTGCGTAGCGGGAGGGTCTACAATGAGCAGTTCTTC.

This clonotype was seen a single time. CDR3 nucleotides: TGCAGCGGCATGGGGACTACTCAGGCAGATACGCAGTATTTT. Amino acids: CSGMGTTQADTQYF. The chain links TRBV29-1 to TRBJ2-3; TRBD2 agrees at 7 bases. V gave up 7 bases and J gave up 4 bases; unmatched junction bases: 11. The CDR3 runs 14 residues. Germline V gene lookup returns CDR1 SQVTM and CDR2 ANQGSEA.

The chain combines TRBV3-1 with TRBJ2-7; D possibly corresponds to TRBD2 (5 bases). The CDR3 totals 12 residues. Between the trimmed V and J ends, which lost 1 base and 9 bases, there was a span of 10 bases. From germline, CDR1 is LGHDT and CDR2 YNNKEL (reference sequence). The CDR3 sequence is CASSQGGSGQYF. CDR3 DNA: TGTGCCAGCAGCCAAGGAGGGAGCGGGCAGTACTTC.

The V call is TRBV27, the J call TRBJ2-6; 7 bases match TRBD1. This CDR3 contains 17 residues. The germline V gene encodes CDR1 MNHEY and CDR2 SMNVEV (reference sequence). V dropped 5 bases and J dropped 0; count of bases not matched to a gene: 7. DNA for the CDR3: TGTGCCAGCAGTCCAAGGGACAGAGTCTCTGGGGCCAACGTCCTGACTTTC. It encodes CASSPRDRVSGANVLTF.

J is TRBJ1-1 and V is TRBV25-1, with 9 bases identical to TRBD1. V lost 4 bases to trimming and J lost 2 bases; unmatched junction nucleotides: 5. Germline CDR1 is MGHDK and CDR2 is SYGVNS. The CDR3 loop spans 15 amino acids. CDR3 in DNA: TGTGCCAGCAGTGCTACAGGGGGCTTTAACACTGAAGCTTTCTTT. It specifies CASSATGGFNTEAFF. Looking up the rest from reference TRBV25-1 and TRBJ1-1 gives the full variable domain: EADIYQTPRYLVIGTGKKITLECSQTMGHDKMYWYQQDPGMELHLIHYSYGVNSTEKGDLSSESTVSRIRTEHFPLTLESARPSHTSQYLCASSATGGFNTEAFFGQGTRLTVV.

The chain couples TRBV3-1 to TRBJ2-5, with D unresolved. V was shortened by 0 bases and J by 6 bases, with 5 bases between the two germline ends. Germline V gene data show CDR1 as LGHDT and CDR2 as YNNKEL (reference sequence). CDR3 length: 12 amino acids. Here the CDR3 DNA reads TGTGCCAGCAGCCAAGATCCGCAGACCCAGTACTTC. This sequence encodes CASSQDPQTQYF.